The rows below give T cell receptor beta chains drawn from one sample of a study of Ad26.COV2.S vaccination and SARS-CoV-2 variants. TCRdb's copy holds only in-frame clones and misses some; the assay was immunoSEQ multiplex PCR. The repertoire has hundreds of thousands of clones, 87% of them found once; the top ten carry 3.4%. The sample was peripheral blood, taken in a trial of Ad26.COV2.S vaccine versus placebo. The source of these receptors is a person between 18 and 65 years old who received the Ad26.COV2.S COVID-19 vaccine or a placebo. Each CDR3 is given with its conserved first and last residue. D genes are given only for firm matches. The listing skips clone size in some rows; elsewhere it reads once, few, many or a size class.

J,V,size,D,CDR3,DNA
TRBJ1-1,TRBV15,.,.,CATSRDHGIGPEAFF,TGTGCCACCAGCAGAGATCACGGCATAGGTCCTGAAGCTTTCTTT
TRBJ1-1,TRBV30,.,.,CAWSVTFNTEAFF,TGTGCCTGGAGTGTAACCTTCAACACTGAAGCTTTCTTT
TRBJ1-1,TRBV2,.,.,CASSMTVLNTEAFF,TGTGCCAGCAGTATGACAGTTTTGAACACTGAAGCTTTCTTT
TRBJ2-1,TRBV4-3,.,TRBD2,CASSGTSGVDEQFF,TGCGCCAGCAGCGGGACTAGCGGGGTAGATGAGCAGTTCTTC
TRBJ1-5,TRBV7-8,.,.,CASSLSLSTNQPQHF,TGTGCCAGCAGCTTAAGTCTGTCTACCAATCAGCCCCAGCATTTT
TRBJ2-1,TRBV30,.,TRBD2,CAWSSTSGGASSRYNEQFF,TGTGCCTGGAGTTCCACTAGCGGGGGGGCCAGTTCGCGGTACAATGAGCAGTTCTTC
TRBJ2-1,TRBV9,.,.,CASSPTIGQYLYEQFF,TGTGCCAGCAGCCCCACCATAGGACAGTATCTGTATGAGCAGTTCTTC
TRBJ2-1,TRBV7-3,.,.,CASSLGGINEQFF,TGTGCCAGCAGCTTAGGGGGGATCAATGAGCAGTTCTTC
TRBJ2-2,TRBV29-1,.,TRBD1,CSVFPGQGNAGELFF,TGCAGCGTTTTCCCCGGACAGGGAAACGCCGGGGAGCTGTTTTTT
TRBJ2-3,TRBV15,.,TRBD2,CATSWTSGGRIDTQYF,TGTGCCACCAGCTGGACTAGCGGGGGGCGGATAGATACGCAGTATTTT
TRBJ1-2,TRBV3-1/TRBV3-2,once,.,CASSHRGGVDYGYTF,TGTGCCAGCAGCCATAGGGGAGGGGTGGACTATGGCTACACCTTC
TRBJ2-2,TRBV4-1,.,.,CASSQEARSGELFF,TGCGCCAGCAGCCAAGAGGCGCGCTCCGGGGAGCTGTTTTTT
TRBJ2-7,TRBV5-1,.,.,CASSPGTTGYEQYF,TGCGCCAGCAGCCCCGGAACGACAGGCTACGAGCAGTACTTC
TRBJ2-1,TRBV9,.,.,CASSVGGFFYNEQFF,TGTGCCAGCAGCGTAGGTGGCTTTTTCTACAATGAGCAGTTCTTC
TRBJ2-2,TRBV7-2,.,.,CASSLATGRTGELFF,TGTGCCAGCAGCTTAGCAACAGGCCGGACCGGGGAGCTGTTTTTT
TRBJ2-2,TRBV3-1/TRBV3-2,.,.,CASSQVFRGCANTGELFF,TGTGCCAGCAGCCAAGTGTTTCGGGGGTGCGCGAACACCGGGGAGCTGTTTTTT
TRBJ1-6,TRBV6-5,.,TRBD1,CASTAGQGRGSPLHF,TGTGCCAGCACTGCGGGACAGGGAAGGGGATCACCCCTCCACTTT
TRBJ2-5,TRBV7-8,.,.,CASSLAGNEETQYF,TGTGCCAGCAGCTTAGCTGGCAACGAAGAGACCCAGTACTTC
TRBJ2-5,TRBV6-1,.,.,CASSRGLGETQYF,TGTGCCAGCAGCAGAGGGCTGGGGGAGACCCAGTACTTC
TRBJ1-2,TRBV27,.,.,CASSLSWEQALLWGYTF,TGTGCCAGCAGTTTATCGTGGGAGCAGGCTCTATTGTGGGGCTACACCTTC
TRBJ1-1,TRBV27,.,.,CASSFTAMNTEAFF,TGTGCCAGCAGTTTTACCGCCATGAACACTGAAGCTTTCTTT
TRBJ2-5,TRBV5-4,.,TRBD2,CASSLAGQGETQYF,TGTGCCAGCAGCTTAGCGGGGCAGGGAGAGACCCAGTACTTC
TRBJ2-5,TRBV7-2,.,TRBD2,CASSSVGAGETQYF,TGTGCCAGCAGCTCCGTCGGAGCGGGGGAGACCCAGTACTTC
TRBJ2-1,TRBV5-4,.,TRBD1,CASLDRAKDNEQFF,TGTGCCAGCCTTGACAGGGCGAAAGACAATGAGCAGTTCTTC
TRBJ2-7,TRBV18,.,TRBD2,CASSPPERGGYEQYF,TGTGCCAGCTCACCACCGGAGCGGGGTGGATACGAGCAGTACTTC
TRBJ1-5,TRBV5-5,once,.,CASSPWVGSSQPQHF,TGTGCCAGCAGCCCGTGGGTGGGTTCGAGTCAGCCCCAGCATTTT